A single sample gave rise to the 29 T cell receptor beta chains below, sequenced in a study of blood T cells in healthy people across ages. Then a second PCR, running about 7 to 11 cycles, was carried out with a sample-barcoded 5' primer and a J-beta primer mix. Using its own MiXCR run on the 5' RACE reads, TCRdb lists one record per CDR3 protein. The sample carries about 780,000 distinct CDR3 sequences, more than 25% recorded once. This same sample was also taken into another study, of T cells of mothers and their children.

Sequencing input: blood. These receptor sequences come from a boy aged 5 to 17 in good health.

Only a few counts were recorded for this clonotype. The rearrangement uses TRBV6-6 and TRBJ2-7; perhaps D is TRBD1 or TRBD2 (7 bases each). The CDR3 runs 14 residues. Trimming shortened V by 5 bases and J by 6 bases, and 17 bases separated the two germline ends. Looked up from germline, CDR1 is MNHNY and CDR2 is SVGAGI (reference sequence). The CDR3 bases are TGTGCCAGCAGTCCCGTAGTCAGGGGGGGCGAGCAGTACTTC. Protein product: CASSPVVRGGEQYF.

CDR3 region: CASSSTARRVSNQPQHF. In DNA, the CDR3 is TGTGCCAGCAGTTCGACGGCCCGAAGGGTGAGCAATCAGCCCCAGCATTTT. The genes are TRBV2 and TRBJ1-5; D not resolved. Trimming cost V 5 bases and J 1 base, with 18 bases left between them. The CDR3 runs 17 residues. Germline CDR1 is SNHLY and CDR2 is FYNNEI.

This sequence joins TRBV12-3 or TRBV12-4 and TRBJ2-5; a possible D gene is TRBD2 (5 bases). The CDR3 consists of 14 residues. The V end lost 7 bases, the J end lost 3 bases, and 15 bases lay between the germline ends. CDR3: CASTTLQREETQYF. Written as DNA, the CDR3 is TGTGCCAGCACCACCCTGCAGAGGGAAGAGACCCAGTACTTC.

Turning to this clonotype: A much larger clone differs by one base, so this may be a read error. The J gene is TRBJ2-5, the V gene TRBV12-3 or TRBV12-4; D is uncertain. The end of the DNA fits TRBJ2-7 better, so the J call may be wrong. CDR3 size: 11 residues. This CDR3 reads CAGALSDEQYF. The CDR3, as DNA: TGTGCCGGTGCCCTGAGCGACGAGCAGTACTTC.

This chain uses TRBV28 with TRBJ2-1, with TRBD1 as a possible D gene (5 bases). From germline, CDR1 is MDHEN and CDR2 SYDVKM. V was pared by 2 bases and J by 1 base, with 27 bases between. The CDR3 spans 21 residues. The CDR3 DNA reads as TGTGCCAGCAGTTTAGTAGGGCCAGGGATTCAGAGGTACGGGTCCTACAATGAGCAGTTCTTC. It encodes CASSLVGPGIQRYGSYNEQFF.

This clonotype was seen a handful of times. CDR3: CASSFLLWTSGGTETQYF. CDR3 nucleotides: TGTGCCAGCAGCTTCCTACTCTGGACTAGCGGGGGAACGGAGACCCAGTACTTC. This chain joins TRBV7-9 and TRBJ2-5; TRBD2 aligns across 13 bases. The trim removed 3 bases at V and 5 bases at J, leaving 12 bases unmatched. The CDR3 is made up of 18 amino acids. Germline values: CDR1 SEHNR, CDR2 FQNEAQ (reference sequence).

The genes are TRBV4-1 and TRBJ2-1; D possibly matches TRBD1 or TRBD2 (5 bases each). The germline V gene has CDR1 MGHRA and CDR2 YSYEKL. CDR3 length: 15 amino acids. V was cut by 5 bases and J by 0 bases, with 11 bases left in between. CDR3 sequence reads: CASSWDPGSYNEQFF. CDR3 in DNA: TGCGCCAGCAGCTGGGACCCCGGCTCCTACAATGAGCAGTTCTTC.

This clonotype has a handful of counts. V gene TRBV5-1 combines with J gene TRBJ2-5; possibly TRBD1 or TRBD2 for D (5 bases each). V was trimmed by 1 base and J by 5 bases, leaving 9 bases between them. CDR1 SGHRS and CDR2 YFSETQ come from the germline V gene. This CDR3 is built from 13 residues. This CDR3 is CASSLSGTETQYF. In DNA, the CDR3 is TGCGCCAGCAGCTTGTCGGGGACCGAGACCCAGTACTTC.

This chain joins TRBV12-3 or TRBV12-4 and TRBJ1-2; TRBD1 agrees at 8 bases. Trimming at V came to 5 bases and at J to 8 bases, leaving 10 bases not matched to a gene. The CDR3 has 14 amino acids. Here the CDR3 DNA reads TGTGCCAGCAGTCCCGGACAGGGCATTCGGGGCTACACCTTC. Its protein is CASSPGQGIRGYTF.

The V gene is TRBV12-3 or TRBV12-4, the J gene TRBJ1-2, with a tentative D call TRBD1 (5 bases). CDR3 length: 13 residues. V was shortened by 6 bases and J by 1 base, with 9 bases between the two germline ends. The CDR3 DNA follows: TGTGCCAGCAGCCGGGACCTTAACTATGGCTACACCTTC. It translates to CASSRDLNYGYTF.

This clonotype came up a few times. The rearrangement uses TRBV5-1 and TRBJ2-1; 7 bases are shared with TRBD2. The germline gives CDR1 SGHRS, CDR2 YFSETQ. This CDR3 spans 16 amino acids. V lost 3 bases to trimming and J lost 8 bases; unmatched junction nucleotides: 14. The DNA of the CDR3 is TGCGCCAGCAGCTCGGCCGGGGGACTACACGCCCATGAGCAGTTCTTC. Amino acid sequence: CASSSAGGLHAHEQFF.

This clonotype occurred a few times. The chain has TRBV19 and TRBJ2-4, with TRBD1 matching over 7 bases. The junction had 8 bases not matched to a gene; V was cut back by 6 bases and J by 0 bases. Germline CDR1 and CDR2: LNHDA and SQIVND (reference sequence). The CDR3 is made up of 16 amino acids. CDR3 amino acids: CASSPTTGLAKNIQYF. The CDR3 nucleotides read TGTGCCAGTAGCCCCACGACAGGGCTAGCCAAAAACATTCAGTACTTC.

This clonotype has only a few counts. Germline is not matched at one junction end, which may reflect a read error. The V and J genes are TRBV7-6 and TRBJ2-5, with D tentatively TRBD2 (6 bases). The CDR3 totals 15 residues. Germline CDR1 reads SGHVS; CDR2 reads FNYEAQ. DNA of the CDR3: TGTGCCAGCGGCTTGATCGGGGGAGTCCGGGAGACCCAGTACTTC. This gives the protein CASGLIGGVRETQYF. Full variable domain (missing parts from reference TRBV7-6 and TRBJ2-5): GAGVSQSPRYKVTKRGQDVALRCDPISGHVSLYWYRQALGQGPEFLTYFNYEAQQDKSGLPNDRFSAERPEGSISTLTIQRTEQRDSAMYRCASGLIGGVRETQYFGPGTRLLVL.

This clonotype was picked up many times. The chain is built from TRBV20-1 and TRBJ1-5; weak D call: TRBD1 (5 bases). This CDR3 contains 15 residues. The V gene lost 3 bases and the J gene lost 7 bases, with 19 bases spanning the gap. Germline V gives CDR1 DFQATT, CDR2 SNEGSKA (reference sequence). CDR3 protein: CSARGIGGAGQPQHF. The CDR3 DNA follows: TGCAGTGCTAGGGGTATAGGCGGGGCAGGCCAGCCCCAGCATTTT.

This clonotype was counted a few times. The chain has TRBV9 and TRBJ1-3; TRBD1 aligns across 7 bases. This CDR3 is 14 amino acids long. With V trimmed by 4 bases and J by 4 bases, 5 bases remained unmatched. Germline assignment: CDR1 SGDLS and CDR2 YYNGEE. CDR3 protein: CASSPRGPGNTIYF. CDR3 DNA: TGTGCCAGCAGCCCTAGGGGGCCGGGAAACACCATATATTTT.

The chain uses TRBV4-2 and TRBJ2-4, with TRBD1 matching over 8 bases. This CDR3 comprises 16 residues. The V segment lost 4 bases and the J segment 3 bases; nucleotides outside the gene matches: 8. Germline V CDR1 and CDR2: LGHNA, YNFKEQ. The CDR3 nucleotides are TGTGCCAGCAGCCCCTTGGGCGGGACAGGCAAAAACATTCAGTACTTC. This codes for CASSPLGGTGKNIQYF.

The rearrangement joins TRBV20-1 to TRBJ2-3; D is possibly TRBD2 (6 bases). Germline assignment: CDR1 DFQATT and CDR2 SNEGSKA (reference sequence). The CDR3 sequence is 13 residues long. V lost 7 bases to trimming and J lost 5 bases, with 16 bases between them. Written as DNA, the CDR3 is TGCAGTGTACCCGGGGACTTAAGAGATACGCAGTATTTT. Its protein is CSVPGDLRDTQYF.

Comments on this clonotype: A junction end diverges from the germline sequence, so it may reflect a read error. The chain has TRBV19 and TRBJ2-5; D is unclear. This CDR3 contains 12 residues. The germline CDR1 and CDR2 sequences are LNHDA and SQIVND (reference sequence). CDR3 DNA sequence: TGTGCCGGTAGTATAGACCAAGAGACCCAGTACTTC. Its translation is CAGSIDQETQYF.

This clonotype was seen only a few times. The chain uses TRBV5-5 and TRBJ2-7, with D tentatively TRBD1 (6 bases). Deletions cut 5 bases from V and 2 bases from J, with 14 bases between. Germline V lookup: CDR1 SGHKS, CDR2 YYEKEE (reference sequence). This CDR3 spans 14 amino acids. The DNA of the CDR3 is TGTGCCAGCAGTCCGGGACACAGTCCCTACGAGCAGTACTTC. Amino acids: CASSPGHSPYEQYF.

V usage is TRBV10-3 and J usage is TRBJ1-2; D remains ambiguous. This CDR3 comprises 13 residues. CDR1 is ENHRY and CDR2 is SYGVKD in the germline V gene. V was cut by 9 bases and J by 6 bases, with 17 bases left in between. The CDR3 loop is CAMAQLPTDGYTF. The DNA for the CDR3 is TGTGCCATGGCACAGCTGCCGACCGATGGCTACACCTTC.

This clonotype was seen at least ten times. DNA for the CDR3: TGTGCCAGCAGTTTATCCCACGAGCAGTACTTC. Translation gives CASSLSHEQYF. The chain joins TRBV28 to TRBJ2-7; D is ambiguous. The germline V gene has CDR1 MDHEN and CDR2 SYDVKM. V lost 1 base and J lost 5, with 3 bases in between. The CDR3 is made up of 11 amino acids.

This clonotype has a handful of counts. Germline is not matched at one junction end, which may reflect a read error. CDR3 nucleotide sequence: TGTACCTGGAGTGACAGGGGGTATTTCGGCCAACTGTTTTTT. Translated, it gives CTWSDRGYFGQLFF. The chain recombines TRBV30 with TRBJ1-4, with 9 positions matching TRBD1. The CDR3 is 14 residues long. Germline lookup yields CDR1 GTSNPN and CDR2 SVGIG (reference sequence).

This clonotype has a count of ten or more. The chain combines TRBV7-9 with TRBJ2-5; D gene uncertain. The J call may be in error: the DNA end matches TRBJ2-1 better. This CDR3 spans 10 amino acids. CDR1 is SEHNR, CDR2 FQNEAQ, per germline (reference sequence). For the CDR3, the DNA is TGTGCCAGCAGTTCCAATGAGCAGTTCTTC. Encoded protein: CASSSNEQFF.

This clonotype has just a few counts. The chain uses TRBV6-1 and TRBJ2-2, with TRBD2 matching over 7 bases. The junction had 10 bases not matched to a gene; V was cut back by 5 bases and J by 10 bases. CDR1 and CDR2 from the germline V gene are MNHNS and SASEGT. This CDR3 is 14 amino acids long. The CDR3 region is CASSQLGGEVELFF. The CDR3 DNA reads TGTGCCAGCAGTCAATTGGGGGGGGAAGTGGAGCTGTTTTTT.

This clonotype was counted only a few times. V and J are TRBV7-9 and TRBJ2-5, with D perhaps matching TRBD2 (5 bases). CDR3 size: 15 residues. V was trimmed by 2 bases and J by 5 bases, leaving 15 bases between them. The germline V gene has CDR1 SEHNR and CDR2 FQNEAQ (reference sequence). CDR3 amino acids: CASSLSLSSGETQYF. CDR3 coding DNA: TGTGCCAGCAGCTTAAGCCTCTCATCGGGGGAGACCCAGTACTTC. The full variable domain, in which reference TRBV7-9 and TRBJ2-5 provide the parts outside the CDR3, is DTGVSQNPRHKITKRGQNVTFRCDPISEHNRLYWYRQTLGQGPEFLTYFQNEAQLEKSRLLSDRFSAERPKGSFSTLEIQRTEQGDSAMYLCASSLSLSSGETQYFGPGTRLLVL.

The chain has TRBV3-1 and TRBJ2-1; 8 bases agree with TRBD2. CDR3 length: 14 residues. Per the germline V gene, CDR1 is LGHDT and CDR2 is YNNKEL (reference sequence). The ends lost 3 bases at V and 6 bases at J; junction bases unmatched: 4. The CDR3, as DNA: TGTGCCAGCAGCCACGGGACTAGTCGCAATGAGCAGTTCTTC. Translated, it gives CASSHGTSRNEQFF.

The gene calls are TRBV10-3 and TRBJ1-4; 11 bases line up with TRBD1. CDR1 ENHRY and CDR2 SYGVKD come from the germline V gene. The CDR3 has 13 residues. V gave up 7 bases and J gave up 10 bases; unmatched junction bases: 5. CDR3 sequence: CAIMDRGLGKLFF. CDR3 coding DNA: TGTGCCATCATGGACAGGGGGCTTGGAAAACTGTTTTTT.

The V and J genes are TRBV29-1 and TRBJ2-1; 7 bases fit TRBD2. The trim removed 6 bases at V and 1 base at J, leaving 12 bases unmatched. CDR1 and CDR2 (germline): SQVTM, ANQGSEA. The CDR3 has 16 amino acids. CDR3 in DNA: TGCAGCGTAATACTAGCCGGGGGGAAGTCCTACAATGAGCAGTTCTTC. It codes for CSVILAGGKSYNEQFF.

This clonotype was found a few times. CDR3 loop: CASSSAGAIGGYTF. CDR3 in DNA: TGTGCCAGCAGTTCGGCAGGGGCCATCGGGGGCTACACCTTC. The gene calls are TRBV27 and TRBJ1-2; the D gene is possibly TRBD1 (6 bases). The CDR3 is 14 residues long. Germline CDR1 is MNHEY and CDR2 is SMNVEV (reference sequence). V lost 4 bases and J lost 8, with 17 bases in between.